This T cell receptor beta chain was identified in a study of blood T cells in healthy people across ages. Primers used in a second PCR of about 6 to 11 cycles were a sample-barcoded 5' primer and a J-beta primer mix. Each CDR3 protein is one row after TCRdb ran MiXCR on the 5' RACE reads. The sample yields about 770,000 distinct CDR3 sequences, more than 40% seen once. Concerning this clonotype itself: One junction end disagrees with the germline gene, perhaps due to a read error.

The CDR3 totals 13 residues. Germline CDR1 reads MDHEN; CDR2 reads SYDVKM. The V gene is TRBV28, the J gene TRBJ2-1; D is perhaps TRBD1 (6 bases). Specimen: blood. The TCR comes from a man aged 55 to 70 in good health. CDR3 sequence: CTSTDSGANEQFF. CDR3 sequence (DNA): TGTACCAGCACCGATTCAGGGGCGAATGAGCAGTTCTTC.